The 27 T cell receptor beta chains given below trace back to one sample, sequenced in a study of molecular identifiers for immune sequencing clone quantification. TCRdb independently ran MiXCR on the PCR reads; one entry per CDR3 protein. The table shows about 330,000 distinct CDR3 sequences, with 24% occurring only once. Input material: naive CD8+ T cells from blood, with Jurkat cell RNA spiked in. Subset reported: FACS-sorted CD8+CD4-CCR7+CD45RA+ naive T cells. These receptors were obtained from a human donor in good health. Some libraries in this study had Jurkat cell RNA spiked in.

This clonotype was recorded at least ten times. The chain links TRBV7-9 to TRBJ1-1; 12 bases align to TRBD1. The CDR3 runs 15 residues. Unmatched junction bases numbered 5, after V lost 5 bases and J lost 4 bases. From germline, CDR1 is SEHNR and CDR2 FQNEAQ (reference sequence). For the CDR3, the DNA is TGTGCCAGCAGCCCGGGACAGGGGGCGGTCACTGAAGCTTTCTTT. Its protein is CASSPGQGAVTEAFF.

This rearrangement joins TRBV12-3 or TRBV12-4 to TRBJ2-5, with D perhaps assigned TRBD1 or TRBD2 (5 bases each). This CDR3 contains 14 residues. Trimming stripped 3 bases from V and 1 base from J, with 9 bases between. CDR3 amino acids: CASSFYGAQETQYF. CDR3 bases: TGTGCCAGCAGTTTTTACGGGGCCCAAGAGACCCAGTACTTC.

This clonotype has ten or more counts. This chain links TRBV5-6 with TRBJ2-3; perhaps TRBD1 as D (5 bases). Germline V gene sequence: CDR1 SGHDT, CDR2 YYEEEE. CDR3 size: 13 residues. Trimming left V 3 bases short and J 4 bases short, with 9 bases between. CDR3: CASSSGQSDTQYF. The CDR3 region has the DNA TGTGCCAGCAGCTCTGGACAATCAGATACGCAGTATTTT.

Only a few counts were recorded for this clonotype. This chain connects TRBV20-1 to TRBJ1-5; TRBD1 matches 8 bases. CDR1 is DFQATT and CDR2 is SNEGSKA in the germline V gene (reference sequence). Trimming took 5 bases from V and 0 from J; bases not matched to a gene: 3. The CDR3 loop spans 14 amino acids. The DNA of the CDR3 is TGCAGTGCTTTGGGACAGGTTAGCAATCAGCCCCAGCATTTT. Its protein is CSALGQVSNQPQHF.

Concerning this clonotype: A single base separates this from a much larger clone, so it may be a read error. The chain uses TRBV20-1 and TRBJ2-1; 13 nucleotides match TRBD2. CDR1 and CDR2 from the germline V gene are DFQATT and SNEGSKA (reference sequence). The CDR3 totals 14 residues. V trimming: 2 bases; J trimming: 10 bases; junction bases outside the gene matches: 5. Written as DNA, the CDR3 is TGCAGTGCTAGAAGACTAGCGGGGGGATACGAGCAGTTCTTC. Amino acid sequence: CSARRLAGGYEQFF.

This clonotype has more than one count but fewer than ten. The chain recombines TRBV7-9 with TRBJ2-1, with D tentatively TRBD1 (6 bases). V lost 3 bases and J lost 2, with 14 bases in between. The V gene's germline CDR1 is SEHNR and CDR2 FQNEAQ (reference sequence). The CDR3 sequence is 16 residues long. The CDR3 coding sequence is TGTGCCAGCAGCTTCTCAGGGGTTGGGGCCTACAATGAGCAGTTCTTC. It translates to CASSFSGVGAYNEQFF.

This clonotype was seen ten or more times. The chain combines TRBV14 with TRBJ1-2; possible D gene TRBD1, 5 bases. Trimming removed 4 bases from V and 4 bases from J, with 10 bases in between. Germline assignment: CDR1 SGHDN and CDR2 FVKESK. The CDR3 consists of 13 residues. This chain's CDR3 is CASSLGRTYGYTF. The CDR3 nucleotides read TGTGCCAGCAGCCTGGGACGAACCTATGGCTACACCTTC. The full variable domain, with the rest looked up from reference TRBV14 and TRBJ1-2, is EAGVTQFPSHSVIEKGQTVTLRCDPISGHDNLYWYRRVMGKEIKFLLHFVKESKQDESGMPNNRFLAERTGGTYSTLKVQPAELEDSGVYFCASSLGRTYGYTFGSGTRLTVV.

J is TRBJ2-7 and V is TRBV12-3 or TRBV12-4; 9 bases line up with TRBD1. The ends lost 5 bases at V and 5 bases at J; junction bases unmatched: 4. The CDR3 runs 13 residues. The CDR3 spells CASSRTGVDEQYF. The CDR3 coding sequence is TGTGCCAGCAGTCGGACAGGGGTCGACGAGCAGTACTTC.

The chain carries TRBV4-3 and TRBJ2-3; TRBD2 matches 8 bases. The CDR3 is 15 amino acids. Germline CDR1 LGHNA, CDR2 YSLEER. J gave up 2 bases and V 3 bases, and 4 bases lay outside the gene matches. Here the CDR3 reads CASSQGSGNTDTQYF. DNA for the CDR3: TGCGCCAGCAGCCAGGGTAGCGGGAACACAGATACGCAGTATTTT.

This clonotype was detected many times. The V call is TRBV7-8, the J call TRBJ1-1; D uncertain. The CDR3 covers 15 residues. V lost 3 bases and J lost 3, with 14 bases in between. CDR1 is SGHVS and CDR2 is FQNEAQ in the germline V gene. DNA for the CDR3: TGTGCCAGCAGCTTTTCTTACGCTACCGACACTGAAGCTTTCTTT. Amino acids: CASSFSYATDTEAFF.

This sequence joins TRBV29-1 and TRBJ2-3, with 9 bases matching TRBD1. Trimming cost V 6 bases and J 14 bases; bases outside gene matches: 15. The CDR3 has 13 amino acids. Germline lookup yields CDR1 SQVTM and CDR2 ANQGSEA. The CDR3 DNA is TGCAGCGTATTACAGGGGGCCCCCGCTCCGCCGTATTTT. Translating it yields CSVLQGAPAPPYF.

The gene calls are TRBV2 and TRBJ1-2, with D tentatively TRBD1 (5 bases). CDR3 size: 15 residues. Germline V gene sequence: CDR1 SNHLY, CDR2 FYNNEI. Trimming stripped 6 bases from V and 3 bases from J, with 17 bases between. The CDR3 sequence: CASRETVQSYYGYTF. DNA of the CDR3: TGTGCCAGCAGGGAGACAGTACAATCCTACTATGGCTACACCTTC.

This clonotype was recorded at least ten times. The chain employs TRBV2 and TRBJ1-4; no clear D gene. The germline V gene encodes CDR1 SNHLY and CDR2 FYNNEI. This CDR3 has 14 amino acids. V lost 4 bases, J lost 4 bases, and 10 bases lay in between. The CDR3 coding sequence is TGTGCCAGCAGTGGTAATGAAGTTAATGAAAAACTGTTTTTT. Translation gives CASSGNEVNEKLFF.

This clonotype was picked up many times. This CDR3 reads CASSLPQNYNEQFF. The CDR3, as DNA: TGCGCCAGCAGCTTGCCACAGAACTACAATGAGCAGTTCTTC. The rearrangement uses TRBV5-1 and TRBJ2-1; no clear D gene. Germline V gives CDR1 SGHRS, CDR2 YFSETQ. The CDR3 has 14 amino acids. With 1 base removed from V and 3 bases from J, the gap between germline ends came to 8 bases.

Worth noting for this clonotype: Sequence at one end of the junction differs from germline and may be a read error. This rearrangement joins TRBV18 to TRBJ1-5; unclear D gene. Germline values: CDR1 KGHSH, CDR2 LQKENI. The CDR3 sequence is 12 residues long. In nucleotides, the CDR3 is TGTGCCAGCTCTAGGGCGCCTCCGCCCCCGCATTTT. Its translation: CASSRAPPPPHF.

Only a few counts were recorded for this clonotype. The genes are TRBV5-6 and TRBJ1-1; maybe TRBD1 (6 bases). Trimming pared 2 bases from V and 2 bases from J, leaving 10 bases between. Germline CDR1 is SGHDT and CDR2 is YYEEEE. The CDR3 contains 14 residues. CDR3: CASSFGTPNTEAFF. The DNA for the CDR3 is TGTGCCAGCAGCTTCGGGACACCTAACACTGAAGCTTTCTTT.

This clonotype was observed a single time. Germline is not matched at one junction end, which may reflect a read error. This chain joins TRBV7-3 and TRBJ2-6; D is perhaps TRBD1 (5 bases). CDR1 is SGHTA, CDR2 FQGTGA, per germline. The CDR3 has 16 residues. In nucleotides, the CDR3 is TGTGCCAGCAGCTACTCCGGGCCCTCTGGGGCCAACGTCCTGCCTTTC. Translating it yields CASSYSGPSGANVLPF.

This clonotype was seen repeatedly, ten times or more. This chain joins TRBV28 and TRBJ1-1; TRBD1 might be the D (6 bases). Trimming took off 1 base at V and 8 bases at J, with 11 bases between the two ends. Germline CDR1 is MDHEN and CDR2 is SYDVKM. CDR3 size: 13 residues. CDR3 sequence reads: CASSLSGGQEAFF. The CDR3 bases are TGTGCCAGCAGTTTATCGGGGGGGCAAGAAGCTTTCTTT. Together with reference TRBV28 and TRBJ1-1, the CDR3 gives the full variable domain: DVKVTQSSRYLVKRTGEKVFLECVQDMDHENMFWYRQDPGLGLRLIYFSYDVKMKEKGDIPEGYSVSREKKERFSLILESASTNQTSMYLCASSLSGGQEAFFGQGTRLTVV.

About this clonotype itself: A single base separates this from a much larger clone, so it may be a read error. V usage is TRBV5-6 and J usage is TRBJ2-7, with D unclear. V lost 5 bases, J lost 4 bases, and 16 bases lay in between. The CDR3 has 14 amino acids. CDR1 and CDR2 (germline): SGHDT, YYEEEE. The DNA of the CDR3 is TGTGCCAGCAGTTCCTCCCTCCTGGAGTACGAGCAGTACTTC. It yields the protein CASSSSLLEYEQYF.

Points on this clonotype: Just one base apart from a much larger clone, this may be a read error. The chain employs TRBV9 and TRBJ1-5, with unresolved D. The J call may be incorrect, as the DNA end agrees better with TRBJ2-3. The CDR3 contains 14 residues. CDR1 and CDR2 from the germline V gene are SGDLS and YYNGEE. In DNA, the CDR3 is TGTGCCAGCAGCGTAGCTGGCCAAGATCAGCCCCAGTATTTT. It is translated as CASSVAGQDQPQYF.

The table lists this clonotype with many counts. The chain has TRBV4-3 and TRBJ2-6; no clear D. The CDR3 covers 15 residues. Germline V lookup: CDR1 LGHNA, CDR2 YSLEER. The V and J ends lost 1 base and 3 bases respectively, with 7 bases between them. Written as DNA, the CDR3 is TGCGCCAGCAGCCAAGGGAGTTTTGGGGCCAACGTCCTGACTTTC. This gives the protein CASSQGSFGANVLTF.

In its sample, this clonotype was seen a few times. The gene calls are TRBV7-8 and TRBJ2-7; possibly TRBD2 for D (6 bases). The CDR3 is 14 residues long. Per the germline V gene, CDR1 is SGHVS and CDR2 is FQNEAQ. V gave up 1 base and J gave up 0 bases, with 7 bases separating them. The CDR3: CASSLGGVSYEQYF. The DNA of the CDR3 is TGTGCCAGCAGCTTAGGCGGGGTCTCCTACGAGCAGTACTTC.

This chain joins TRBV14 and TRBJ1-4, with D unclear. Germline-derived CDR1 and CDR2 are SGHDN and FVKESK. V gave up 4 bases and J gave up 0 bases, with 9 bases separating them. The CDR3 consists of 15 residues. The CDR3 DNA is TGTGCCAGCAGCCCAATTCGAGCAACTAATGAAAAACTGTTTTTT. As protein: CASSPIRATNEKLFF.

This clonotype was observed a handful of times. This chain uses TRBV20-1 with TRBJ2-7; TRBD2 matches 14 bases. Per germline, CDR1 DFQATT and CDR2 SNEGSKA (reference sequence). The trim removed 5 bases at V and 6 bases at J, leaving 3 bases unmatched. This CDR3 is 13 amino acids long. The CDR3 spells CSARTSGRFEQYF. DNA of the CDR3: TGCAGTGCTCGGACTAGCGGGAGGTTCGAGCAGTACTTC.

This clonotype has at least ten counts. CDR3 in amino acids: CSVEVYTEWYF. DNA of the CDR3: TGCAGCGTTGAAGTGTACACCGAGTGGTACTTC. V and J are TRBV29-1 and TRBJ2-7, with D uncertain. V was pared by 1 base and J by 12 bases, with 13 bases between. Germline lookup yields CDR1 SQVTM and CDR2 ANQGSEA. This CDR3 has 11 residues.

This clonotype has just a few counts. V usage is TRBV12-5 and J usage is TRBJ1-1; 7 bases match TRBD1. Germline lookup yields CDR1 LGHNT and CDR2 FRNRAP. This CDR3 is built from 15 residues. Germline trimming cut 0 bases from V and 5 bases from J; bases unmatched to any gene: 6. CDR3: CASGLVGGAVTEAFF. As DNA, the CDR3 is TGTGCTAGTGGTTTGGTAGGGGGCGCGGTTACTGAAGCTTTCTTT.

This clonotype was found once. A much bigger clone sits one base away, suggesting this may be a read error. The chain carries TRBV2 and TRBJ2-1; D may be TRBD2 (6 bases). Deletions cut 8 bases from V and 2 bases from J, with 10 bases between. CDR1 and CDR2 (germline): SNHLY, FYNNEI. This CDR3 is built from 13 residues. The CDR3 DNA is TGTGCCAGCGAGGGACTGACCTACAATGAGCAGTTCTTC. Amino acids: CASEGLTYNEQFF.